One sample yielded the 30 T cell receptor beta chains listed below, sequenced in a study of blood T cell repertoires in COVID-19. Libraries were prepared by immunoSEQ multiplex PCR; TCRdb keeps only in-frame clonotypes and omits some of them. The sample yields about 200,000 clones, approximately 89% seen once. The sequenced material came from peripheral blood. These receptors were collected from a woman aged 40 to 50 with acute or convalescent COVID-19.

The J gene is TRBJ2-2, the V gene TRBV6-6; D is perhaps TRBD2 (6 bases). The CDR3 contains 13 residues. Germline CDR1 MNHNY, CDR2 SVGAGI (reference sequence). The V end was cut by 2 bases, the J end by 5 bases, with 6 bases between. The DNA of the CDR3 is TGTGCCAGCAGTTACCGGGGGACCGGGGAGCTGTTTTTT. Protein product: CASSYRGTGELFF.

In DNA, the CDR3 is TGTGCCAGCAGCCAAAGCGGCTACGAGCAGTACGTC. It translates to CASSQSGYEQYV. The V gene is TRBV3-1 (or the pseudogene TRBV3-2), the J gene TRBJ2-7, with D perhaps TRBD2 (5 bases). The CDR3 length is 12 residues. The germline CDR1 and CDR2 sequences are LGHDT and YNNKEL (reference sequence). The V end lost 2 bases, the J end lost 3 bases, and 5 bases lay between the germline ends.

This chain uses TRBV11-1 with TRBJ2-5; 9 positions match TRBD2. This CDR3 has 16 amino acids. V gave up 6 bases and J gave up 0 bases; unmatched junction bases: 8. Germline CDR1 and CDR2: SGHAT and FQDESV (reference sequence). CDR3 sequence (DNA): TGTGCCAGCAGGCCAGGGAGCGGGGGGAACCAAGAGACCCAGTACTTC. The encoded protein is CASRPGSGGNQETQYF.

This rearrangement joins TRBV28 to TRBJ2-1, with a weak D call TRBD2 (7 bases). The CDR3 totals 14 residues. The germline gives CDR1 MDHEN, CDR2 SYDVKM. The ends were cut back, 8 bases at V and 4 bases at J, with 15 bases in the middle. The CDR3, as DNA: TGTGCCAGCTTACCCGGGGGGCCGTACAATGAGCAGTTCTTC. This sequence encodes CASLPGGPYNEQFF.

The rearrangement joins TRBV5-1 to TRBJ2-2; TRBD1 matches 7 bases. CDR1 and CDR2 from the germline V gene are SGHRS and YFSETQ. V was pared by 0 bases and J by 2 bases, with 1 base of the junction left unmatched. The CDR3 totals 15 residues. The CDR3 spells CASSLEGANTGELFF. CDR3 DNA sequence: TGCGCCAGCAGCTTGGAGGGGGCTAACACCGGGGAGCTGTTTTTT.

The chain has TRBV11-2 and TRBJ1-6; D is ambiguous. This CDR3 has 17 amino acids. Germline V gene lookup returns CDR1 SGHAT and CDR2 FQNNGV. Between the trimmed V and J ends, which lost 2 bases and 1 base, there was a span of 12 bases. CDR3 residues: CASSLSRRLSYNSPLHF. Here the CDR3 DNA reads TGTGCCAGCAGCTTATCCCGGAGGTTATCCTATAATTCACCCCTCCACTTT.

This chain links TRBV10-1 with TRBJ1-5; D not resolved. Germline V gene sequence: CDR1 WNHNN, CDR2 SYGVQD (reference sequence). Trimming pared 8 bases from V and 0 bases from J, leaving 20 bases between. The CDR3 covers 17 residues. The CDR3 DNA sequence: TGCGCCAGCTTCAGGCCACCGACAAACGATAGCAATCAGCCCCAGCATTTT. It encodes CASFRPPTNDSNQPQHF.

This rearrangement joins TRBV20-1 to TRBJ2-1; D unclear. Germline CDR1 is DFQATT and CDR2 is SNEGSKA (reference sequence). This CDR3 has 14 amino acids. Trimming removed 3 bases at V and 2 bases at J, with 11 bases between. CDR3 amino acids: CSASGQNPYNEQFF. Here the CDR3 DNA reads TGCAGTGCTAGTGGGCAAAACCCCTACAATGAGCAGTTCTTC.

The chain links TRBV19 to TRBJ1-2, with 9 bases identical to TRBD1. Germline V gives CDR1 LNHDA, CDR2 SQIVND (reference sequence). The CDR3 loop spans 17 amino acids. Losses at the gene ends were 10 bases for V and 6 bases for J; bases not matched to a gene: 21. The CDR3 is CATQKEGQGKFRDGYTF. CDR3 nucleotide sequence: TGTGCCACACAGAAGGAGGGACAGGGCAAATTCAGAGATGGCTACACCTTC.

The chain has TRBV6-5 and TRBJ2-1; tentative D call: TRBD2 (5 bases). The germline V gene has CDR1 MNHEY and CDR2 SVGAGI. Trimming pared 4 bases from V and 0 bases from J, leaving 13 bases between. This CDR3 has 16 amino acids. The CDR3 DNA sequence: TGTGCCAGCAGTTCGGACTTTGCTAGCTCCTACAATGAGCAGTTCTTC. It translates to CASSSDFASSYNEQFF.

This chain connects TRBV24-1 to TRBJ2-1, with 7 bases aligning to TRBD1. V lost 3 bases and J lost 0; bases outside the gene matches: 4. From germline, CDR1 is KGHDR and CDR2 SFDVKD. The CDR3 has 16 residues. Here the CDR3 DNA reads TGTGCCACCAGTGATCTGACAGGGTTCTCCTACAATGAGCAGTTCTTC. Amino acids: CATSDLTGFSYNEQFF.

V and J are TRBV3-1 (or the pseudogene TRBV3-2) and TRBJ1-6, with D hard to call. The CDR3 has 13 residues. Germline CDR1 is LGHDT and CDR2 is YNNKEL (reference sequence). The V and J ends lost 2 bases and 8 bases respectively, with 7 bases between them. DNA of the CDR3: TGTGCCAGCAGCCAATCCGTTGATTCACCCCTCCACTTT. It yields the protein CASSQSVDSPLHF.

The chain uses TRBV6-2 or TRBV6-3 and TRBJ2-5; weak D call: TRBD2 (6 bases). The CDR3 extends over 15 amino acids. Trimming stripped 2 bases from V and 3 bases from J, with 13 bases between. Germline CDR1 and CDR2: MNHEY and SVGEGT. The CDR3 DNA is TGTGCCAGCAGTTACCCCGGGGACTTCGAAGAGACCCAGTACTTC. Its protein is CASSYPGDFEETQYF.

The V gene is TRBV9, the J gene TRBJ2-2, with 10 bases aligning to TRBD1. V dropped 2 bases and J dropped 5; count of bases not matched to a gene: 3. This CDR3 contains 15 residues. Germline values: CDR1 SGDLS, CDR2 YYNGEE. The CDR3 DNA reads as TGTGCCAGCAGCGTCTGGGACAGGGGAACCGGGGAGCTGTTTTTT. Translating gives CASSVWDRGTGELFF.

The chain is built from TRBV7-2 and TRBJ1-3; weak D call: TRBD1 (6 bases). The V gene lost 6 bases and the J gene lost 0 bases, with 12 bases spanning the gap. This CDR3 region has 15 residues. Germline V CDR1 and CDR2: SGHTA, FQGNSA. The CDR3 protein is CASRATGSSGNTIYF. The CDR3 DNA is TGTGCCAGCAGGGCTACAGGGTCCTCTGGAAACACCATATATTTT.

The genes are TRBV2 and TRBJ1-6, with unresolved D. CDR1 is SNHLY, CDR2 FYNNEI, per germline. This CDR3 comprises 11 residues. Deletions cut 7 bases from V and 7 bases from J, with 5 bases between. CDR3 bases: TGTGCCAGCAACCGGAATTCACCCCTCCACTTT. Amino acid sequence: CASNRNSPLHF.

V and J are TRBV11-2 and TRBJ1-2; no reliable D call. The CDR3 sequence is 14 residues long. With 5 bases removed from V and 6 bases from J, the gap between germline ends came to 16 bases. Per the germline V gene, CDR1 is SGHAT and CDR2 is FQNNGV. CDR3 nucleotide sequence: TGTGCCAGCAGCCACCTTGACGCGGATGATGGCTACACCTTC. It codes for CASSHLDADDGYTF.

The CDR3 loop is CASSKSSGNTIYF. The CDR3 bases are TGTGCCAGTAGTAAGAGCTCTGGAAACACCATATATTTT. J is TRBJ1-3 and V is TRBV19; D uncertain. The V end was cut by 4 bases, the J end by 0 bases, with 4 bases between. Germline CDR1 is LNHDA and CDR2 is SQIVND (reference sequence). This CDR3 is 13 amino acids long.

This chain links TRBV6-5 with TRBJ1-1; D is ambiguous. V lost 0 bases to trimming and J lost 2 bases, with 7 bases between them. From germline, CDR1 is MNHEY and CDR2 SVGAGI. CDR3 length equals 14 residues. In nucleotides, the CDR3 is TGTGCCAGCAGTTACTCGAGGCTCAACACTGAAGCTTTCTTT. This codes for CASSYSRLNTEAFF.

The chain couples TRBV29-1 to TRBJ2-4; weak D call: TRBD2 (6 bases). Trimming removed 3 bases from V and 7 bases from J, with 7 bases in between. CDR3 size: 11 residues. Per germline, CDR1 SQVTM and CDR2 ANQGSEA. The CDR3 protein is CSVDAGNIQYF. CDR3 DNA: TGCAGCGTTGACGCGGGGAACATTCAGTACTTC.

This clone was counted once. The chain employs TRBV19 and TRBJ1-1; TRBD1 agrees at 9 bases. Trimming at V came to 1 base and at J to 5 bases, leaving 5 bases not matched to a gene. The CDR3 is made up of 15 amino acids. CDR1 and CDR2 (germline): LNHDA, SQIVND (reference sequence). The CDR3 loop is CASSIAGTGITEAFF. The CDR3 DNA reads TGTGCCAGTAGTATAGCCGGGACAGGGATAACTGAAGCTTTCTTT.

J is TRBJ1-1 and V is TRBV7-3, with D hard to call. The CDR3 runs 18 residues. V dropped 4 bases and J dropped 0 bases, with 21 bases sitting between them. The germline V gene encodes CDR1 SGHTA and CDR2 FQGTGA. The CDR3 loop reads CASSSLIGGSPMNTEAFF. The CDR3 DNA is TGTGCCAGCAGCTCATTGATTGGTGGCAGTCCCATGAACACTGAAGCTTTCTTT.

The V and J genes are TRBV2 and TRBJ2-4; a weak D match, TRBD1 (5 bases). The CDR3 has 15 amino acids. Germline V gene lookup returns CDR1 SNHLY and CDR2 FYNNEI. V was cut by 4 bases and J by 3 bases, with 13 bases left in between. The CDR3 sequence is CASSAGIRGKNIQYF. CDR3 bases: TGTGCCAGCAGTGCAGGGATTCGCGGCAAAAACATTCAGTACTTC. Full variable domain (remainder filled in from reference TRBV2 and TRBJ2-4): EPEVTQTPSHQVTQMGQEVILRCVPISNHLYFYWYRQILGQKVEFLVSFYNNEISEKSEIFDDQFSVERPDGSNFTLKIRSTKLEDSAMYFCASSAGIRGKNIQYFGAGTRLSVL.

The chain joins TRBV4-1 to TRBJ2-3, with 11 bases matching TRBD2. The CDR3 loop spans 15 amino acids. Trimming took 4 bases from V and 4 from J; bases not matched to a gene: 4. Germline V gene sequence: CDR1 MGHRA, CDR2 YSYEKL. Here the CDR3 reads CASSLAGGPADTQYF. CDR3 nucleotides: TGCGCCAGCAGCCTAGCGGGGGGGCCGGCAGATACGCAGTATTTT.

The chain uses TRBV11-2 and TRBJ2-7; 7 positions agree with TRBD2. The V segment lost 3 bases and the J segment 6 bases; nucleotides outside the gene matches: 8. The germline V gene encodes CDR1 SGHAT and CDR2 FQNNGV. The CDR3 is made up of 14 amino acids. The CDR3: CASSFLKRGGEQYV. CDR3 in DNA: TGTGCCAGCAGCTTTCTAAAGCGGGGTGGCGAGCAGTACGTC.

This rearrangement joins TRBV11-2 to TRBJ1-2; TRBD1 agrees at 10 bases. The CDR3 is 15 residues long. Trimming took 2 bases from V and 8 from J; bases not matched to a gene: 8. Per germline, CDR1 SGHAT and CDR2 FQNNGV. The CDR3 sequence: CASSLTGTGAGGYTF. The DNA of the CDR3 is TGTGCCAGCAGCTTAACCGGGACAGGGGCTGGAGGCTACACCTTC. Supplemented by reference TRBV11-2 and TRBJ1-2, the full variable domain reads EAGVAQSPRYKIIEKRQSVAFWCNPISGHATLYWYQQILGQGPKLLIQFQNNGVVDDSQLPKDRFSAERLKGVDSTLKIQPAKLEDSAVYLCASSLTGTGAGGYTFGSGTRLTVV.

The chain is built from TRBV5-1 and TRBJ2-1; D might be TRBD1 or TRBD2, each matching 9 bases. The V gene lost 4 bases and the J gene lost 4 bases, with 27 bases spanning the gap. The CDR3 spans 19 residues. Germline values: CDR1 SGHRS, CDR2 YFSETQ. The CDR3 nucleotides read TGCGCCAGCAGCACCGGGACAGGGTATTCGCTAGCGGGATACAATGAGCAGTTCTTC. Translation gives CASSTGTGYSLAGYNEQFF.

The rearrangement links TRBV19 to TRBJ2-3; TRBD1 might be the D (6 bases). Germline V CDR1 and CDR2: LNHDA, SQIVND (reference sequence). The CDR3 spans 14 residues. V shed 7 bases and J shed 0 bases, with 11 bases lying between them. The CDR3 here is CASKDSPSTDTQYF. In DNA, the CDR3 is TGTGCCAGTAAGGACAGCCCTAGCACAGATACGCAGTATTTT.

The V call is TRBV9, the J call TRBJ1-5; D is ambiguous. V lost 0 bases to trimming and J lost 5 bases, with 12 bases between them. The germline V gene has CDR1 SGDLS and CDR2 YYNGEE. The CDR3 contains 15 residues. The CDR3 reads CASSVGGQNYQPQHF. In DNA, the CDR3 is TGTGCCAGCAGCGTAGGTGGGCAGAATTATCAGCCCCAGCATTTT.

The chain combines TRBV11-3 with TRBJ2-1; D is unclear. Germline assignment: CDR1 SGHNT and CDR2 YENEEA. CDR3 size: 15 residues. Between the trimmed V and J ends, which lost 5 bases and 0 bases, there was a span of 11 bases. CDR3 DNA sequence: TGTGCCAGCAGCCCGATTGAGAGCTCCTACAATGAGCAGTTCTTC. Translated, it gives CASSPIESSYNEQFF.